This T cell receptor beta chain emerged from a study of T cells after yellow fever vaccination (dated by TCRdb to about 2019). At the level of the whole study: The SMART-Seq v4 Ultra Low Input RNA kit was used to prepare libraries from fractions with low cell numbers. To follow T-cell clones before and after primary and booster YFV17D yellow fever vaccination, bulk TCR alpha and beta repertoires were sequenced over time. Two healthy male donors, one aged 18 to 29 and one aged 30 to 40 years, were included in the cohort. Blood samples were taken at several timepoints before and after primary and secondary immunization, and bulk PBMC replicates and cell subsets were isolated. The paper as a whole reports these results and caveats: FACS-sorted repertoires could contain abundant contaminating clonotypes from the bulk population, so computational filtering was required. The secondary T-cell response was weaker than the primary response but faster, peaking on day 5 instead of day 15. A small fraction of clonotypes showed up in both the CD4 and CD8 compartments, probably as a result of convergent recombination. Most clones expanded after primary vaccination were re-detected after the booster (almost 98% of CD4 and 88% of CD8), suggesting broad memory maintenance. Because the study included only two donors, the extent to which the findings can be generalized is limited.

TCR cDNA was synthesized by 5'RACE template switching, through which a universal primer site and unique molecular identifiers were introduced. Priming for cDNA synthesis came from both the TCR alpha and TCR beta constant segments. Library amplification involved two PCR steps, and the second step added sample barcodes and sequencing adapters. Libraries were sequenced on Illumina HiSeq 2500 (2x100 bp) or NovaSeq (2x150 bp). Per the source publication's procedure: MIGEC handled demultiplexing of reads and collapsing into UMI consensus sequences, while MiXCR performed V(D)J alignment. Vaccine-responding clonotypes were defined with edgeR using replicate PBMC samples, requiring FDR below 0.01 and a log2 fold change above 5 up to day 15. Each bulk clonotype received a CD4 or CD8 identity based on whether the sequenced CD4 or CD8 repertoire contained that clonotype at higher abundance. Through fastp at Q25 and MiXCR, TCRdb rebuilt clones from the public reads, retaining in-frame beta chains. All rows with the same CDR3 protein become a single entry with the most common DNA and genes. TCRdb, not the original authors, processed these V and J calls. The sample table lists tens of thousands of distinct CDR3 sequences, just under 8% of them with a count of one. Less than 50% of the sample comes from the top ten.

About this clonotype itself: Its recognized antigen is unknown. Base-call qualities are not available, and no considerably larger clone is one nucleotide away.

The germline V end is reduced by 4 bases and the J end by 4 bases; junction bases left unmatched: 10. Including the terminal cysteine and phenylalanine, the CDR3 comprises 17 residues. Solely the CDR3 DNA is kept, with 51 bases framed from the first base. From a lookup of the germline V gene (reference sequence), CDR1 and CDR2 are LGHDT and YNNKEL. The sample's treatment or condition, from its label and the paper: live attenuated yellow fever vaccine strain. A standard Ficoll-Paque protocol was used to isolate PBMCs from peripheral blood. CD4 and CD8 T-cell fractions were isolated with Dynabeads CD4 and CD8 positive selection kits. TriZol was used to extract RNA from bulk PBMCs, CD4 and CD8 fractions, and dextramer-positive and dextramer-negative fractions.

The chain couples TRBV3-1 to TRBJ2-7; the junction holds 13 bases that match TRBD2. This material consisted of CD8+ T cells sorted from PBMCs, taken on the day of the yellow fever booster vaccination. The TCR was taken from a man aged 30 to 45 who received the YFV17D yellow fever vaccine. CDR3 sequence: CASSPETSGRKRYEQYF. The bases read TGTGCCAGCAGCCCAGAGACTAGCGGGAGGAAACGTTACGAGCAGTACTTC.